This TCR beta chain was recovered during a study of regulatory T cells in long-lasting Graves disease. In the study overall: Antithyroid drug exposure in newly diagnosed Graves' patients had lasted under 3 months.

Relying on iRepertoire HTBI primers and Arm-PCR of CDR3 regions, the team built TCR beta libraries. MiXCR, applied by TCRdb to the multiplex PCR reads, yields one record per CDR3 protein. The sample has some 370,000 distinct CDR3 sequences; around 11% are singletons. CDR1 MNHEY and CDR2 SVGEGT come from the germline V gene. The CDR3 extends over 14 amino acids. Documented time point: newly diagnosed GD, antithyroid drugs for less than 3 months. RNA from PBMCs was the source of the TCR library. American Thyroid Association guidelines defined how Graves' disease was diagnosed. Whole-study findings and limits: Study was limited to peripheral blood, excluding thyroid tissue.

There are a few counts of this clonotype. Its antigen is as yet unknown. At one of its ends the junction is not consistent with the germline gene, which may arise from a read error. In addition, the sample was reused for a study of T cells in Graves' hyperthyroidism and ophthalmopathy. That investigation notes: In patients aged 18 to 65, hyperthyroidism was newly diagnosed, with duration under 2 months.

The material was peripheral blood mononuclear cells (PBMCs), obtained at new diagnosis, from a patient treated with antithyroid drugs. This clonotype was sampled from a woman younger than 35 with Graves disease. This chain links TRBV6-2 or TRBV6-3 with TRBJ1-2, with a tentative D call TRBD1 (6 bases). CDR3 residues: CATSRGGGGYGYAF. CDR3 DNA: TGTGCCACCTCCCGGGGGGGAGGGGGTTATGGCTACGCCTTC.